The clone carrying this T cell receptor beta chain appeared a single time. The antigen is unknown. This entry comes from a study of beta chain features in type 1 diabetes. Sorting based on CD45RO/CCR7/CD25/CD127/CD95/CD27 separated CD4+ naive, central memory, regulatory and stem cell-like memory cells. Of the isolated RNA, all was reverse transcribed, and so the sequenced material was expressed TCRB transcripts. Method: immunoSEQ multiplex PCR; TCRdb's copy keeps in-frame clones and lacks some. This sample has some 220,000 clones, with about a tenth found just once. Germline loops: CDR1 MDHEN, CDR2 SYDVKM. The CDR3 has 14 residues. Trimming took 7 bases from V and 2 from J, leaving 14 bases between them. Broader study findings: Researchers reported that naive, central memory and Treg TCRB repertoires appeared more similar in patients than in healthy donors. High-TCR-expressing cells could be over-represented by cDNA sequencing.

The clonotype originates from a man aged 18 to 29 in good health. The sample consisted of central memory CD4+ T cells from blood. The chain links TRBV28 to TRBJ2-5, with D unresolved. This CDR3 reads CASTPGRNQETQYF. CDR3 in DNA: TGTGCCAGCACCCCGGGTAGGAATCAAGAGACCCAGTACTTC.